The clone carrying this T cell receptor beta chain was detected many times. A single record per CDR3 protein comes from TCRdb applying MiXCR to the RT-PCR reads. The data contain approximately 720,000 distinct CDR3 sequences, more than 13% of them singletons. CDR1 is MRHNA and CDR2 is SNTAGT in the germline V gene. The CDR3 has 14 residues. Germline trimming cut 0 bases from V and 9 bases from J; bases unmatched to any gene: 2. The specimen was memory CD4+ T cells from blood. This clonotype was sampled from a female donor in good health, serving as a healthy control. The genes are TRBV6-4 and TRBJ2-1, with 10 bases aligning to TRBD1. This CDR3 is CASSDSDRGGEQFF. The DNA of the CDR3 is TGTGCCAGCAGTGACTCGGACAGGGGGGGTGAGCAGTTCTTC.